This TCR beta chain derives from a study of shared clonotypes between healthy human individuals. This CDR3 comprises 14 residues. Trimming removed 0 bases from V and 7 bases from J, with 9 bases in between. Looked up from germline, CDR1 is SGHTA and CDR2 is FQGTGA. Some clones are missing from TCRdb's copy, which holds only in-frame ones; the method was immunoSEQ multiplex PCR. The sample has roughly 770,000 clones; roughly 96% are singletons. Terminally differentiated effector memory CD45RA+ cells were excluded from the naive CD8 cells, which were CD45RO-negative and positively selected for CCR7. Input material: naive CD8+ T cells sorted from blood. The receptor comes from a man between 25 and 39 years old in good health. This chain links TRBV7-3 with TRBJ2-2, with no clear D. This CDR3 reads CASSLTGSGGELFF. The CDR3 DNA is TGTGCCAGCAGCTTAACAGGTTCCGGCGGGGAGCTGTTTTTT.